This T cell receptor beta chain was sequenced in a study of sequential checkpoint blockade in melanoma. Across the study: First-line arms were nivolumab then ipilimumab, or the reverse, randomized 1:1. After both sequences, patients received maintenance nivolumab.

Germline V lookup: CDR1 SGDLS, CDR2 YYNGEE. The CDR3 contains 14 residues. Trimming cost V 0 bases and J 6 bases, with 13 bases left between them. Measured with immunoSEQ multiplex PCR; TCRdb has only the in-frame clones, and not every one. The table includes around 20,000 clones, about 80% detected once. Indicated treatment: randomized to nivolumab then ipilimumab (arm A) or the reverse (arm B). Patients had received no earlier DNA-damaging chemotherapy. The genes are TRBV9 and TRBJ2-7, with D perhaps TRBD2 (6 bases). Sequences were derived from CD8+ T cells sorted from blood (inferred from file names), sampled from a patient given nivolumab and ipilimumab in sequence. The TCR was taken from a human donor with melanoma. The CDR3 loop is CASSVGLVSSEQYF. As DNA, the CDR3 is TGTGCCAGCAGCGTAGGACTAGTCAGCTCCGAGCAGTACTTC.